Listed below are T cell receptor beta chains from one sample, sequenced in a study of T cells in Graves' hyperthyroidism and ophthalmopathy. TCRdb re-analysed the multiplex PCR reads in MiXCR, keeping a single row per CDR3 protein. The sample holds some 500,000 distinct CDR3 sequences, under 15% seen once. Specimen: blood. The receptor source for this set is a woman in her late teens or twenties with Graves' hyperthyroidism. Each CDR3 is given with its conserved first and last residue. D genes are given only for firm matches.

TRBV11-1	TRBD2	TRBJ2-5	CASSSQGLAGATETQYF
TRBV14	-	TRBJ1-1	CASSQDFGVTEAFF
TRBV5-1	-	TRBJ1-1	CASSLGVPRGAFF
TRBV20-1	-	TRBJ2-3	CSSSKGEGRRTDTQYF
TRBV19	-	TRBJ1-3	CASLVQPSGNTIYF
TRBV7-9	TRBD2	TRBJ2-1	CASPSSGTGGEQFF
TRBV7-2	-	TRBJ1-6	CASSPRGSPLHF
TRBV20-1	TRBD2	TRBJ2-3	CTTIAGGTDTQYF
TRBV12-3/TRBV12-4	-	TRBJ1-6	CASSPGANPSSYNSPLHF
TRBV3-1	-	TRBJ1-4	CASSQVGATNEKLFF
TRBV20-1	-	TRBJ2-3	CSAPAPKGHTDTQYF
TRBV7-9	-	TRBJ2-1	CASSLVLRLAAYNEQFF
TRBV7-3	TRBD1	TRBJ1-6	CASSSQGQQPLHF
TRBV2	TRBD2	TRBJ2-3	CASRKREGSWDTQYF
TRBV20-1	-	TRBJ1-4	CSALGSREKLFF
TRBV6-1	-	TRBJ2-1	CASSLTASRGDEQFF
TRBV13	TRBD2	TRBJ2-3	CASSLPLLLAGSSTDTQYF
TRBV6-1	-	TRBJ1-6	CASTLGLPPLHF
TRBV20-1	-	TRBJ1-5	CSARAGGVGQPQHF
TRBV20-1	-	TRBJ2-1	CSARTGLRSYNEQFF
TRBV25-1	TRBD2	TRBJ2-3	CASKKREGSNTQYF
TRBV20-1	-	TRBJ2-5	CSAGSETQYF
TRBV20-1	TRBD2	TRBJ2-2	CSARSASGGTAGELFF
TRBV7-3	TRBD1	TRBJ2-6	CASRDGQGKSGANVLTF
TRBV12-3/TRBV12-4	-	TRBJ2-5	CASMGDTAQETQYF
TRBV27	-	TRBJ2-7	CASTPAVAGPNEQYF
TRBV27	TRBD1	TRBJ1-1	CASSLAQGGTEAFF
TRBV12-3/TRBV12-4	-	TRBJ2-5	CASSLRGAGREETQYF
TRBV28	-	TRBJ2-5	CAIRRRTLVGSGTQYF
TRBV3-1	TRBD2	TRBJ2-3	CASSGGLAGMGTDTQYF
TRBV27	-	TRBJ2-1	CASWTIYNEQFF
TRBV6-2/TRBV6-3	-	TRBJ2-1	CASSYMVGEQFF
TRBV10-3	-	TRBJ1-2	CATTGGSIGYTF
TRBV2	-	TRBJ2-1	CASSALPRNEQFF
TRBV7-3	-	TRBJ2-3	CASSLMPQGTLTDTQYF
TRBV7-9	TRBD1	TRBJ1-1	CASETPGTGRLEAFF
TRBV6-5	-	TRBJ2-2	CASSYRSGGRNTGELFF
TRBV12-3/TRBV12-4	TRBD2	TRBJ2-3	CASSFSRGLAGGDTQYF
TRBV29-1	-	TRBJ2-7	CSVRPGANEQYF
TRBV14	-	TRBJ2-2	CASSPGGGSAGELFF
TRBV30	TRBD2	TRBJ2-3	CAWARGGGGTDTQYF
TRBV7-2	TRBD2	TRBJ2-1	CASSAGGGVFF
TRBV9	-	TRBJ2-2	CASISRDTGELFF
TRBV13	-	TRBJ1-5	CASGAPGFNQPQHF
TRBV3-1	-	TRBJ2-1	CASSPAGLGTHEQFF